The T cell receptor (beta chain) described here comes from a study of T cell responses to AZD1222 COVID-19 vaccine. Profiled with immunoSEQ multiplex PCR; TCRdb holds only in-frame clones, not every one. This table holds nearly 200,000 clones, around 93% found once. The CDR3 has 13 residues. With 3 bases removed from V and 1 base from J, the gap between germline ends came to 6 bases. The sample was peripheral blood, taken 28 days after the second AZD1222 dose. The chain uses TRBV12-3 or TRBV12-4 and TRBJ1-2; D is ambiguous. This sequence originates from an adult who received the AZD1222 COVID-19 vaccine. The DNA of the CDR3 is TGTGCCAGCAGTTTCGGCAGTAACTATGGCTACACCTTC. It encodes CASSFGSNYGYTF.